A selection of T cell receptor beta chains follows, all from one sample in a study of shared clonotypes between healthy human individuals. Assay: immunoSEQ multiplex PCR; the TCRdb copy retains only in-frame clones and omits some. The top ten hold about 0.52% of the sample, which has more than 850,000 clones, around three quarters seen once. Sequencing was done on a sample of memory CD4+ T cells from PBMCs. Every receptor here comes from a man younger than 35 in good health. Some clones in this sample may be carry-over from other donors' samples. The conserved cysteine and the conserved F or W are not part of the CDR3 here. Each record gives: D gene, J gene, V gene, CDR3 protein. D genes are given only for firm matches.

D: -; J: TRBJ1-2; V: TRBV28; CDR3: ASSLLSGAYGYT
D: -; J: TRBJ1-1; V: TRBV7-2; CDR3: ASSLVGLNTEAF
D: -; J: TRBJ1-4; V: TRBV2; CDR3: ASSPLEEKLF
D: -; J: TRBJ1-1; V: TRBV5-1; CDR3: ASSFNTNPYTEAF
D: TRBD2; J: TRBJ2-3; V: TRBV7-8; CDR3: ASSFKLGLAGATFTDTQY
D: -; J: TRBJ1-1; V: TRBV25-1; CDR3: ASSESQGNTEAF
D: -; J: TRBJ2-2; V: TRBV9; CDR3: ASSLRTDPGAGELF
D: -; J: TRBJ1-1; V: TRBV6-7; CDR3: ASKPKLGEGDLNTEAF
D: TRBD1; J: TRBJ1-5; V: TRBV6-6; CDR3: ASSLHDRGKNQPQH
D: TRBD2; J: TRBJ2-3; V: TRBV4-1; CDR3: ASRAKILAGGTDTQY